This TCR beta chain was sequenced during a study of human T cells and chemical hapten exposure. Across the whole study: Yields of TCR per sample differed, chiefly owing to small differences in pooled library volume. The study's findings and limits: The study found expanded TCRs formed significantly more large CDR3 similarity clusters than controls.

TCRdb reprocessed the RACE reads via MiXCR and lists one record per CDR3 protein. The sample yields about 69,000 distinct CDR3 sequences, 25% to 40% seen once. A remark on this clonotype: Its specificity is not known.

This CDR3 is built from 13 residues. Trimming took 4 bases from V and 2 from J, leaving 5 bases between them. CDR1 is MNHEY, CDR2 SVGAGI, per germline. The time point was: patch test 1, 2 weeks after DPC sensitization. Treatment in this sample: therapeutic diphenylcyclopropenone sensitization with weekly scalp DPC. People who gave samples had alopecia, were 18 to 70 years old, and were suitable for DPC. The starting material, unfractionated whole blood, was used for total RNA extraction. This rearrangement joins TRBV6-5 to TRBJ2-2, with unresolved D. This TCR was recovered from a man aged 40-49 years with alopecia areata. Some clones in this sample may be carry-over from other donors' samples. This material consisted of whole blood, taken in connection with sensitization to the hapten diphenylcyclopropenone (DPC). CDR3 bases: TGTGCCAGCAGTTCAACAAACACCGGGGAGCTGTTTTTT. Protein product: CASSSTNTGELFF.